This T cell receptor beta chain was identified in a study of patients and donors after allogeneic stem cell transplantation. TCRdb re-called the RT-PCR reads with MiXCR, one entry per CDR3 protein. The sample lists hundreds of thousands of distinct CDR3 sequences; 16% were seen once. This clonotype was seen only a few times. The sample comprised blood, either unsorted or a sorted T cell fraction (not recorded which). This sequence was found in a human donor who was either an allogeneic HSCT recipient or a stem cell or donor lymphocyte infusion donor (not recorded which). It is not recorded whose cells these are; they may come from a transplant donor.

The CDR3 region is CASSPAPGATQPKQFF. The CDR3 coding sequence is TGTGCCAGCAGCCCAGCGCCCGGGGCTACTCAGCCCAAGCAGTTCTTC. This chain connects TRBV3-1 to TRBJ2-1; D is possibly TRBD1 or TRBD2 (5 bases each). This CDR3 has 16 amino acids. V was cut by 4 bases and J by 11 bases, with 24 bases left in between. Germline loops: CDR1 LGHDT, CDR2 YNNKEL (reference sequence).